This T cell receptor (beta chain) was observed in a study of CD8+ T cells in alopecia areata. Extracted RNA was reverse transcribed, and the resulting cDNA served as sequencing template. This table comes from immunoSEQ multiplex PCR, and its TCRdb copy is limited to in-frame clones, with some not included. The repertoire holds approximately 140,000 clones, with 86% as singletons. About this clone: The target antigen is unknown.

V was clipped by 8 bases and J by 3 bases, with 12 bases between them. The CDR3 extends over 12 amino acids. Per the germline V gene, CDR1 is SQVTM and CDR2 is ANQGSEA. Notes on the study in general: Unlike in mice, where it was clearer, TCR sharing across patients was less clear, possibly HLA-related. Scalp clonality, together with expanded CD8+ clones among the top 100, fell significantly with tofacitinib.

Treatment defined: oral pan-JAK inhibitor, 5-10 mg twice daily. The TCR originated in a human donor with alopecia areata. The input for sequencing was CD8+ T cells sorted from blood, taken at week 4, from a patient treated with tofacitinib. V is TRBV29-1 and J is TRBJ2-3; unclear D gene. CDR3 nucleotides: TGCAGCCCGTTAGTCGGGACAGATACGCAGTATTTT. This translates into CSPLVGTDTQYF.